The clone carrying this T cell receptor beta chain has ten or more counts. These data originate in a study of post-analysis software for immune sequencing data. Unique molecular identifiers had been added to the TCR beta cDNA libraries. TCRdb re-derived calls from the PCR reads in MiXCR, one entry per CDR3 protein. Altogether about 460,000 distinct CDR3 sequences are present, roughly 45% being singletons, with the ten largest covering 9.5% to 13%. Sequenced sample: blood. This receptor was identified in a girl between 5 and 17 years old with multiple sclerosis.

The CDR3 sequence: CSVETLGGYEQYF. CDR3 DNA: TGCAGCGTTGAGACTTTGGGAGGCTACGAGCAGTACTTC. The V gene is TRBV29-1, the J gene TRBJ2-7, with D possibly being TRBD2 (6 bases). The germline V gene has CDR1 SQVTM and CDR2 ANQGSEA. With 3 bases removed from V and 3 bases from J, the gap between germline ends came to 12 bases. The CDR3 has 13 amino acids.